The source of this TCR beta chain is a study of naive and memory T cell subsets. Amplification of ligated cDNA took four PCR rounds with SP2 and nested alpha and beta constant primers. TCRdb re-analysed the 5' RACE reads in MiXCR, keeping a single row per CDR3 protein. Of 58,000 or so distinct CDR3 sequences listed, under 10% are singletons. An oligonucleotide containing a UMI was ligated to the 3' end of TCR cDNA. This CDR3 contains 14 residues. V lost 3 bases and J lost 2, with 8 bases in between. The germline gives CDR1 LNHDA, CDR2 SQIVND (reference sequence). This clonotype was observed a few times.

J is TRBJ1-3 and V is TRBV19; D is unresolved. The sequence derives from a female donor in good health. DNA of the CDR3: TGTGCCAGTAGTATCCCGGGCCCTGGAAACACCATATATTTT. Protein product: CASSIPGPGNTIYF.